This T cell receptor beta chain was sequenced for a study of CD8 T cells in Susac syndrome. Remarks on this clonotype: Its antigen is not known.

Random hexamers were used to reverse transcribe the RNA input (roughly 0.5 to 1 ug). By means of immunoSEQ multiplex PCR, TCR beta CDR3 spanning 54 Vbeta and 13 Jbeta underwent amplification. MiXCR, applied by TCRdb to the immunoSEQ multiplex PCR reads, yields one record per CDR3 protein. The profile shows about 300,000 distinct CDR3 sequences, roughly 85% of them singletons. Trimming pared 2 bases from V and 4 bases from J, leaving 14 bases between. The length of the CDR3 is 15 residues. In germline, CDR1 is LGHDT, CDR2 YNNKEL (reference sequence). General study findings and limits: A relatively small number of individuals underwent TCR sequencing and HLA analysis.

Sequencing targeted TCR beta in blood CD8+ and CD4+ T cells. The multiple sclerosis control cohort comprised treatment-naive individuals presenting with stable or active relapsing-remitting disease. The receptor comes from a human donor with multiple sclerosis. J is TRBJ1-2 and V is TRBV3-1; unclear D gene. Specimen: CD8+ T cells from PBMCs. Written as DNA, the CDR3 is TGTGCCAGCAGCCAAAGTCCCCGGGCTACCTATGGCTACACCTTC. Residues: CASSQSPRATYGYTF.